The 10 T cell receptor beta chains presented below share a single source sample, sequenced in a study of shared clonotypes between healthy human individuals. Clones were read by immunoSEQ multiplex PCR, and TCRdb kept only the in-frame ones, dropping some. The profile shows fewer than 850,000 clones, about two thirds of them singletons. What was sequenced was memory CD4+ T cells sorted from blood. Indicated subset: CD45RA-negative fraction. All receptors come from a woman in her thirties in good health.

The table lists this clone with a few counts. V is TRBV19 and J is TRBJ2-2; 8 bases fit TRBD1. The CDR3 runs 16 residues. J lost 3 bases, V lost 5 bases, and 8 bases had no gene match. Germline CDR1 LNHDA, CDR2 SQIVND (reference sequence). The DNA for the CDR3 is TGTGCCAGTAGTGCCCGACAGGGGTGGGACACCGGGGAGCTGTTTTTT. It codes for CASSARQGWDTGELFF.

J is TRBJ1-1 and V is TRBV4-1, with D possibly matching TRBD1 (6 bases). Germline values: CDR1 MGHRA, CDR2 YSYEKL. V shed 2 bases and J shed 4 bases, with 14 bases lying between them. There are 15 residues in the CDR3. CDR3 nucleotides: TGCGCCAGCAGCCAACTAGGAGACAGGCTCACTGAAGCTTTCTTT. Translation gives CASSQLGDRLTEAFF.

The chain is built from TRBV7-9 and TRBJ1-3, with TRBD1 identical over 9 bases. The ends lost 2 bases at V and 4 bases at J; junction bases unmatched: 3. This CDR3 comprises 15 residues. In germline, CDR1 is SEHNR, CDR2 FQNEAQ (reference sequence). CDR3 amino acids: CASSLTGGKGNTIYF. CDR3 in DNA: TGTGCCAGCAGCTTAACAGGGGGCAAAGGAAACACCATATATTTT.

This sequence joins TRBV5-1 and TRBJ2-3; TRBD2 matches 11 bases. V lost 5 bases and J lost 4; bases outside the gene matches: 6. The CDR3 length is 15 residues. Germline CDR1 is SGHRS and CDR2 is YFSETQ. This CDR3 reads CASSLLAGGSDTQYF. Written as DNA, the CDR3 is TGCGCCAGCAGTCTCCTAGCGGGAGGTTCAGATACGCAGTATTTT.

This clone has a single count. The chain is built from TRBV5-6 and TRBJ2-4; TRBD1 might be the D (6 bases). The CDR3 is made up of 17 amino acids. CDR1 is SGHDT, CDR2 YYEEEE, per germline. V lost 1 base and J 6 bases, leaving 20 bases between the germline ends. The CDR3 region has the DNA TGTGCCAGCAGCTTGAAATTTACATTAGAGACAGGAAACATTCAGTACTTC. Amino acid sequence: CASSLKFTLETGNIQYF.

This chain uses TRBV5-1 with TRBJ2-1; maybe TRBD1 (6 bases). CDR1 and CDR2 (germline): SGHRS, YFSETQ. CDR3 length equals 13 residues. Trimming removed 9 bases from V and 5 bases from J, with 15 bases in between. This chain's CDR3 is CATGLGANNEQFF. The CDR3 region has the DNA TGCGCCACCGGATTGGGGGCCAACAATGAGCAGTTCTTC.

The chain recombines TRBV7-2 with TRBJ1-2, with 9 bases fitting TRBD1. Germline V gives CDR1 SGHTA, CDR2 FQGNSA. Germline trimming cut 3 bases from V and 6 bases from J; bases unmatched to any gene: 17. This CDR3 comprises 18 residues. CDR3 coding DNA: TGTGCCAGCAGCTTGCCGTTTAATTTGGGACAGGGCGGAGATGGCTACACCTTC. Translated: CASSLPFNLGQGGDGYTF.

The V and J genes are TRBV6-1 and TRBJ2-5; the D call may be TRBD1 or TRBD2 (5 bases each). Trimming left V 6 bases short and J 3 bases short, with 11 bases between. This CDR3 comprises 13 residues. Germline CDR1 is MNHNS and CDR2 is SASEGT. The CDR3 nucleotides are TGTGCCAGCAGACAGGACGGGAAAGAGACCCAGTACTTC. Translating gives CASRQDGKETQYF.

The chain is built from TRBV4-1 and TRBJ2-5; no firm D call. V lost 2 bases and J 5 bases, leaving 9 bases between the germline ends. The CDR3 has 13 residues. Per germline, CDR1 MGHRA and CDR2 YSYEKL. For the CDR3, the DNA is TGCGCCAGCAGCCAATGGAGTGTGGAGACCCAGTACTTC. Protein product: CASSQWSVETQYF.

The chain couples TRBV27 to TRBJ2-3; 10 bases are a match to TRBD2. With 5 bases clipped from V and 7 bases from J, the junction kept 6 bases outside the gene matches. CDR1 and CDR2 from the germline V gene are MNHEY and SMNVEV (reference sequence). There are 14 residues in the CDR3. The chain's CDR3 is CASSPSGSINTQYF. As DNA, the CDR3 is TGTGCCAGCAGTCCTAGCGGGAGTATAAATACGCAGTATTTT.